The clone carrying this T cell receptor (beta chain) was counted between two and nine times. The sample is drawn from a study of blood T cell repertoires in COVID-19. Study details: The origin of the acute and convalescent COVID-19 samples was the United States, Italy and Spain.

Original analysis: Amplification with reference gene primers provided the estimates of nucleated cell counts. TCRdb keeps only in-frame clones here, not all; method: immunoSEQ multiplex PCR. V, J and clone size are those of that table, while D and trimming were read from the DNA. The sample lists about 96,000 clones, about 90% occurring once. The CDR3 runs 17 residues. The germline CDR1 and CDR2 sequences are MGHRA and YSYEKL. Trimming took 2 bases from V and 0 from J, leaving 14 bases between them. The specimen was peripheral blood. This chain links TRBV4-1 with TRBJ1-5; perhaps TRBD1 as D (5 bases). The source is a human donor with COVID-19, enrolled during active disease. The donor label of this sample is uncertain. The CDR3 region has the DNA TGCGCCAGCAGCCAACAAGGGGCCTCTAATAGCAATCAGCCCCAGCATTTT. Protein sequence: CASSQQGASNSNQPQHF.